Here is one T cell receptor beta chain with its context. The CDR3 has 15 residues. The V segment lost 3 bases and the J segment 1 base; nucleotides outside the gene matches: 4. Germline loops: CDR1 GTSNPN, CDR2 SVGIG (reference sequence). The entry originates in a study of T cell changes during pregnancy in multiple sclerosis. This table comes from immunoSEQ multiplex PCR, and its TCRdb copy is limited to in-frame clones, with some not included. The sample includes tens of thousands of clones, around 85% of them seen just once. The rearrangement links TRBV30 to TRBJ2-2; the match to TRBD2 covers 8 bases. The sequencing here drew on peripheral blood, taken before pregnancy. The sequence derives from a female donor with multiple sclerosis, enrolled in a pregnancy study. Written as DNA, the CDR3 is TGTGCCTGGAGGACCGGGACTAGGAACACCGGGGAGCTGTTTTTT. Translated: CAWRTGTRNTGELFF.